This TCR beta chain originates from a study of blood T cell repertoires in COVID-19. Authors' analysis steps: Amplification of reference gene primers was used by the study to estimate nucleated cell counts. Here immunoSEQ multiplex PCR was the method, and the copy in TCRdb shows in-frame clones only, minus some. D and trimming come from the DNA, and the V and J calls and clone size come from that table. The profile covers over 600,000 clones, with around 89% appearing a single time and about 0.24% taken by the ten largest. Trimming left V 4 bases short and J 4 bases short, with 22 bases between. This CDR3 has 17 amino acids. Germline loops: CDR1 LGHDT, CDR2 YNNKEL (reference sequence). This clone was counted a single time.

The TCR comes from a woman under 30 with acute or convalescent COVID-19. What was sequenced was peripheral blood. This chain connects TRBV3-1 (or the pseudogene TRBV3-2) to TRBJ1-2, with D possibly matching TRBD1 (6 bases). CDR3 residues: CASSRKAGANDAYGYTF. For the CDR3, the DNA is TGTGCCAGCAGCCGAAAGGCAGGGGCTAACGACGCCTATGGCTACACCTTC.